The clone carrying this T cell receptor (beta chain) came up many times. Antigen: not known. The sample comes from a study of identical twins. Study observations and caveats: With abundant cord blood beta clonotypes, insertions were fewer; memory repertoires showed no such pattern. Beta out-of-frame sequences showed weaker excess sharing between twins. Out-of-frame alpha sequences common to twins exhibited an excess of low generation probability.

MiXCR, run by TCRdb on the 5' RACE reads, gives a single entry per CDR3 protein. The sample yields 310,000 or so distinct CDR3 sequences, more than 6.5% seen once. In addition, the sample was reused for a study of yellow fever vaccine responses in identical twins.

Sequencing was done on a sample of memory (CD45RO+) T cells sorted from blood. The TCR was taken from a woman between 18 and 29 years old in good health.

The CDR3 is CASSQWGQPTDTQYF. In DNA form, the CDR3 reads TGTGCCAGCAGCCAATGGGGACAGCCCACAGATACGCAGTATTTT. The genes are TRBV3-1 and TRBJ2-3; 7 nucleotides align to TRBD1. The CDR3 runs to 15 residues. Losses at the gene ends were 2 bases for V and 2 bases for J; bases not matched to a gene: 4. CDR1 is LGHDT and CDR2 is YNNKEL in the germline V gene (reference sequence).